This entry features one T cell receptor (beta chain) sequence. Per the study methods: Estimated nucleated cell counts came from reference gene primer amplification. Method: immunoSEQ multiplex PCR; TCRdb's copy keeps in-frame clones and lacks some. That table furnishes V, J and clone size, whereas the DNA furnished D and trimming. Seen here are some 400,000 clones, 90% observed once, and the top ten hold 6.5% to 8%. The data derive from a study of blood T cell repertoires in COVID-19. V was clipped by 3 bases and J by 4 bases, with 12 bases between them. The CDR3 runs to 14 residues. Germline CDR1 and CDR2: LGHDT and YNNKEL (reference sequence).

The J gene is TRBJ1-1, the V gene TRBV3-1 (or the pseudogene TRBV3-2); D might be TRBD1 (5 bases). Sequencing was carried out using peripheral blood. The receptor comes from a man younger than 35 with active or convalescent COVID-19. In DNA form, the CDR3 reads TGTGCCAGCAGCCACAAGGGGAGGGTCACTGAAGCTTTCTTT. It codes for CASSHKGRVTEAFF.